The 17 T cell receptor beta chains below were found in one sample sequenced in a study of metastatic and nonmetastatic thyroid tumors. TCRdb re-analyzed the PCR reads through MiXCR. The table includes 20,000 to 30,000 clones, over 10% detected once. Thyroid surgery was performed in patients who had received no treatment beforehand. The sequencing input was blood. The receptors come from a female donor with papillary thyroid cancer or a benign thyroid nodule (not recorded which). Some clones in this sample may be carry-over from other donors' samples.

This clone was detected ten times or more. The CDR3 region is CASRHAWGLEAFF. CDR3 bases: TGTGCCAGCAGACACGCGTGGGGGCTCGAAGCTTTCTTT. V gene TRBV27 combines with J gene TRBJ1-1; D is possibly TRBD1 (6 bases). The CDR3 is 13 amino acids. The V and J ends lost 6 bases and 8 bases respectively, with 16 bases between them. Germline loops: CDR1 MNHEY, CDR2 SMNVEV (reference sequence).

Remarks on this clone: Given a much more abundant clone one base away, this may be a read error. The final CDR3 position lacks the conserved phenylalanine or tryptophan, pointing to a likely read error. The V gene is TRBV6-1, the J gene TRBJ1-2, with a tentative D call TRBD1 (6 bases). The CDR3 is 15 amino acids. Germline lookup yields CDR1 MNHNS and CDR2 SASEGT. V dropped 6 bases and J dropped 7 bases, with 21 bases sitting between them. The CDR3 bases are TGTGCCAGCAGCCACACAGACAGGACCTACGGTGGCTACACCCTC. Translation gives CASSHTDRTYGGYTL.

Ten or more counts support this clone. The chain joins TRBV25-1 to TRBJ2-2; no reliable D call. The germline gives CDR1 MGHDK, CDR2 SYGVNS. There are 16 residues in the CDR3. Trimming left V 6 bases short and J 3 bases short, with 17 bases between. CDR3 coding DNA: TGTGCCAGCAGCAAGCCTTCGTGGGCGGACACCGGGGAGCTGTTTTTT. Protein: CASSKPSWADTGELFF.

This clone was detected a few times. The junction departs from germline at one end; a sequencing error may be responsible. The chain combines TRBV6-1 with TRBJ2-4, with D unresolved. CDR1 and CDR2 from the germline V gene are MNHNS and SASEGT. The CDR3 is 14 residues long. This CDR3 is CASSPPDPKAIKYF. CDR3 nucleotide sequence: TGTGCTAGCAGTCCTCCGGACCCGAAGGCCATTAAGTACTTC.

This clone was recorded at least ten times. The chain carries TRBV9 and TRBJ1-4, with D unclear. The CDR3 spans 14 residues. Germline V gene lookup returns CDR1 SGDLS and CDR2 YYNGEE. V was clipped by 2 bases and J by 7 bases, with 12 bases between them. The CDR3 region has the DNA TGTGCCAGCAGCGTTCTCGGGGATGCTGAAAAACTGTTTTTT. This translates into CASSVLGDAEKLFF. Filled out from reference TRBV9 and TRBJ1-4, the complete variable domain reads DSGVTQTPKHLITATGQRVTLRCSPRSGDLSVYWYQQSLDQGLQFLIQYYNGEERAKGNILERFSAQQFPDLHSELNLSSLELGDSALYFCASSVLGDAEKLFFGSGTQLSVL.

This clone was counted ten times or more. This sequence joins TRBV19 and TRBJ1-3; D not resolved. The CDR3 is 15 amino acids. Deletions cut 6 bases from V and 0 bases from J, with 12 bases between. The germline V gene has CDR1 LNHDA and CDR2 SQIVND (reference sequence). In DNA, the CDR3 is TGTGCCAGTAGGGGTGCAGCAACCTCTGGAAACACCATATATTTT. Encoded protein: CASRGAATSGNTIYF.

This clone is labeled medium-sized. The chain combines TRBV4-3 with TRBJ1-6; unclear D gene. V was shortened by 4 bases and J by 7 bases, with 5 bases between the two germline ends. The CDR3 loop spans 12 amino acids. CDR1 and CDR2 (germline): LGHNA, YSLEER. CDR3 in amino acids: CASSRINSPLHF. The DNA of the CDR3 is TGCGCCAGCAGCCGTATAAATTCACCCCTCCACTTT.

This clone was seen repeatedly, ten times or more. The V call is TRBV7-2, the J call TRBJ1-1; D is unclear. This CDR3 has 14 amino acids. V was pared by 4 bases and J by 0 bases, with 9 bases between. Per germline, CDR1 SGHTA and CDR2 FQGNSA. This CDR3 reads CASSSDGLNTEAFF. In DNA, the CDR3 is TGTGCCAGCAGCTCCGACGGACTGAACACTGAAGCTTTCTTT.

In its sample, this clone was seen many times. The chain combines TRBV14 with TRBJ2-1; 11 bases align to TRBD1. Germline V gene lookup returns CDR1 SGHDN and CDR2 FVKESK. This CDR3 is 16 amino acids long. Germline trimming cut 1 base from V and 7 bases from J; bases unmatched to any gene: 6. The CDR3 loop is CASSQGGRDRGNEQFF. CDR3 nucleotides: TGTGCCAGCAGCCAAGGAGGTAGGGACAGGGGGAATGAGCAGTTCTTC.

This clone was seen at least ten times. V gene TRBV19 combines with J gene TRBJ1-5; the D gene is possibly TRBD1 (5 bases). CDR1 is LNHDA and CDR2 is SQIVND in the germline V gene (reference sequence). V lost 4 bases to trimming and J lost 5 bases, with 9 bases between them. This CDR3 comprises 13 residues. CDR3 nucleotide sequence: TGTGCCAGTAGTAGCAGGGATTATCAGCCCCAGCATTTT. This sequence encodes CASSSRDYQPQHF.

This clone came up many times. The chain recombines TRBV4-2 with TRBJ2-1; D is uncertain. V was trimmed by 1 base and J by 10 bases, leaving 17 bases between them. CDR3 length equals 15 residues. CDR1 is LGHNA and CDR2 is YNFKEQ in the germline V gene. This chain's CDR3 is CASSQAAHLGLEQFF. The DNA of the CDR3 is TGTGCCAGCAGCCAAGCGGCGCATTTGGGCTTGGAGCAGTTCTTC.

This clone was picked up many times. V is TRBV12-3 or TRBV12-4 and J is TRBJ1-2, with a weak D call TRBD1 (6 bases). The CDR3 contains 15 residues. V dropped 6 bases and J dropped 3 bases, with 17 bases sitting between them. The CDR3 reads CASSPQGWGDYGYTF. The CDR3 DNA is TGTGCCAGCAGCCCTCAGGGGTGGGGAGACTATGGCTACACCTTC.

This clone showed up many times. The rearrangement links TRBV4-2 to TRBJ2-3; no firm D call. V was clipped by 2 bases and J by 0 bases, with 18 bases between them. This CDR3 contains 18 residues. Germline V gene data show CDR1 as LGHNA and CDR2 as YNFKEQ. CDR3 loop: CASSQPDSGRPSTDTQYF. The CDR3 DNA follows: TGTGCCAGCAGCCAACCAGACTCCGGGCGGCCTAGCACAGATACGCAGTATTTT.

This clone appeared many times. The chain recombines TRBV2 with TRBJ1-2; D unclear. The length of the CDR3 is 12 residues. Germline lookup yields CDR1 SNHLY and CDR2 FYNNEI. With 6 bases removed from V and 7 bases from J, the gap between germline ends came to 12 bases. The CDR3 nucleotides read TGTGCCAGCAGCCCGGACCCGGGTGGCTACACCTTC. Amino acid sequence: CASSPDPGGYTF.

This clone was detected ten times or more. The V call is TRBV5-4, the J call TRBJ2-3; 10 nucleotides line up with TRBD2. Germline V CDR1 and CDR2: SGHNT, YYREEE (reference sequence). With 2 bases clipped from V and 7 bases from J, the junction kept 7 bases outside the gene matches. The CDR3 totals 15 residues. The CDR3 here is CASSFGLADTYTQYF. CDR3 nucleotides: TGTGCCAGCAGCTTCGGACTAGCGGACACGTATACGCAGTATTTT.

This clone has a count of ten or more. This sample includes further DNA sequences coding for the same CDR3. The gene calls are TRBV6-1 and TRBJ1-1, with a tentative D call TRBD1 (6 bases). Between the trimmed V and J ends, which lost 7 bases and 6 bases, there was a span of 21 bases. This CDR3 comprises 15 residues. CDR1 is MNHNS, CDR2 SASEGT, per germline. The CDR3 DNA is TGTGCCAGCATACAACGGGGGGCAGGCACCGCTGAAGCTTTCTTT. Translating it yields CASIQRGAGTAEAFF.

This clone was detected ten times or more. The chain has TRBV10-3 and TRBJ1-2; D may be TRBD1 (5 bases). The V gene's germline CDR1 is ENHRY and CDR2 SYGVKD. This CDR3 is 15 amino acids long. The V and J ends lost 4 bases and 2 bases respectively, with 14 bases between them. The CDR3 DNA reads as TGTGCCATCAGTGGGGGGGGGGGAAGGAACTATGGCTACACCTTC. Encoded protein: CAISGGGGRNYGYTF.